This TCR beta chain derives from a study of regulatory T cells in long-lasting Graves disease. The study's findings and limits: When disease was persistent, TRBV28, TRBJ1-2 and TRBJ2-5 were the favored segments.

The authors built TCR beta libraries using iRepertoire HTBI primers and Arm-PCR of CDR3 regions. TCRdb re-derived calls from the multiplex PCR reads in MiXCR, one entry per CDR3 protein. The table shows 200,000 to 250,000 distinct CDR3 sequences, with around 19% occurring only once. The sample holds many counts of this clonotype. Its antigen is currently unknown. Germline V gene lookup returns CDR1 MDHEN and CDR2 SYDVKM. V shed 3 bases and J shed 0 bases, with 4 bases lying between them. CDR3 length equals 13 residues. Noted time point: newly diagnosed GD, antithyroid drugs for less than 3 months. From PBMCs, RNA was extracted and then used to make the TCR library. The diagnosis of Graves' disease used American Thyroid Association guidelines.

The chain has TRBV28 and TRBJ2-3; D is unresolved. The material sequenced was peripheral blood mononuclear cells (PBMCs), taken at new diagnosis, from a patient treated with antithyroid drugs. This sequence was found in a female donor with Graves disease. CDR3 in DNA: TGTGCCAGCAGTTTGCCTAGCACAGATACGCAGTATTTT. The encoded protein is CASSLPSTDTQYF.